This T cell receptor beta chain stems from a study of response to subunit inactivated influenza vaccine. This clonotype was recorded only once. TCRdb itself ran the RT-PCR reads through MiXCR, one entry per CDR3 protein. The sample yields about 540,000 distinct CDR3 sequences, under 25% seen once. The length of the CDR3 is 14 residues. Trimming left V 7 bases short and J 1 base short, with 13 bases between. The germline CDR1 and CDR2 sequences are SEHNR and FQNEAQ (reference sequence). The data also belong to a second study, concerning T cells expressing NK-cell markers. In that study: Scientists made TCR beta cDNA using 5'RACE template switching with UMIs.

The source of this sequence is a man in his forties or fifties who received an inactivated influenza vaccine. Source: CD4+ T cells sorted from PBMCs, taken roughly 12 days after vaccination. V gene TRBV7-9 combines with J gene TRBJ2-5; no clear D gene. The DNA for the CDR3 is TGTGCCAGCACCAAACGCGCCACCCAAGAGACCCAGTACTTC. Its protein is CASTKRATQETQYF.